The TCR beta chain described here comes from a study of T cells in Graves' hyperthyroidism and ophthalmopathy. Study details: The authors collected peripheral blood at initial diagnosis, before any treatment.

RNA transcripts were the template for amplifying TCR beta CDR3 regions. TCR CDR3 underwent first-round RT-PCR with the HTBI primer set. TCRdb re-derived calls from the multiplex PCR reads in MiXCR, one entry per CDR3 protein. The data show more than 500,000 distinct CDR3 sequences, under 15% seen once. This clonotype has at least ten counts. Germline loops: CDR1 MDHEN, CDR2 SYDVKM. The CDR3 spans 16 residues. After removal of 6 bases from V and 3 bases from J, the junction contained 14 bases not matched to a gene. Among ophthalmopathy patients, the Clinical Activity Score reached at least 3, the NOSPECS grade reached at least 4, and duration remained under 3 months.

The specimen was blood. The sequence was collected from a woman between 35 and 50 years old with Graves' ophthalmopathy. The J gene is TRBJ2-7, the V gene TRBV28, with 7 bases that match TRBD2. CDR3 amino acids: CASSEVGQREDYEQYF. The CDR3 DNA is TGTGCCAGCAGCGAGGTCGGTCAGCGGGAAGACTACGAGCAGTACTTC.